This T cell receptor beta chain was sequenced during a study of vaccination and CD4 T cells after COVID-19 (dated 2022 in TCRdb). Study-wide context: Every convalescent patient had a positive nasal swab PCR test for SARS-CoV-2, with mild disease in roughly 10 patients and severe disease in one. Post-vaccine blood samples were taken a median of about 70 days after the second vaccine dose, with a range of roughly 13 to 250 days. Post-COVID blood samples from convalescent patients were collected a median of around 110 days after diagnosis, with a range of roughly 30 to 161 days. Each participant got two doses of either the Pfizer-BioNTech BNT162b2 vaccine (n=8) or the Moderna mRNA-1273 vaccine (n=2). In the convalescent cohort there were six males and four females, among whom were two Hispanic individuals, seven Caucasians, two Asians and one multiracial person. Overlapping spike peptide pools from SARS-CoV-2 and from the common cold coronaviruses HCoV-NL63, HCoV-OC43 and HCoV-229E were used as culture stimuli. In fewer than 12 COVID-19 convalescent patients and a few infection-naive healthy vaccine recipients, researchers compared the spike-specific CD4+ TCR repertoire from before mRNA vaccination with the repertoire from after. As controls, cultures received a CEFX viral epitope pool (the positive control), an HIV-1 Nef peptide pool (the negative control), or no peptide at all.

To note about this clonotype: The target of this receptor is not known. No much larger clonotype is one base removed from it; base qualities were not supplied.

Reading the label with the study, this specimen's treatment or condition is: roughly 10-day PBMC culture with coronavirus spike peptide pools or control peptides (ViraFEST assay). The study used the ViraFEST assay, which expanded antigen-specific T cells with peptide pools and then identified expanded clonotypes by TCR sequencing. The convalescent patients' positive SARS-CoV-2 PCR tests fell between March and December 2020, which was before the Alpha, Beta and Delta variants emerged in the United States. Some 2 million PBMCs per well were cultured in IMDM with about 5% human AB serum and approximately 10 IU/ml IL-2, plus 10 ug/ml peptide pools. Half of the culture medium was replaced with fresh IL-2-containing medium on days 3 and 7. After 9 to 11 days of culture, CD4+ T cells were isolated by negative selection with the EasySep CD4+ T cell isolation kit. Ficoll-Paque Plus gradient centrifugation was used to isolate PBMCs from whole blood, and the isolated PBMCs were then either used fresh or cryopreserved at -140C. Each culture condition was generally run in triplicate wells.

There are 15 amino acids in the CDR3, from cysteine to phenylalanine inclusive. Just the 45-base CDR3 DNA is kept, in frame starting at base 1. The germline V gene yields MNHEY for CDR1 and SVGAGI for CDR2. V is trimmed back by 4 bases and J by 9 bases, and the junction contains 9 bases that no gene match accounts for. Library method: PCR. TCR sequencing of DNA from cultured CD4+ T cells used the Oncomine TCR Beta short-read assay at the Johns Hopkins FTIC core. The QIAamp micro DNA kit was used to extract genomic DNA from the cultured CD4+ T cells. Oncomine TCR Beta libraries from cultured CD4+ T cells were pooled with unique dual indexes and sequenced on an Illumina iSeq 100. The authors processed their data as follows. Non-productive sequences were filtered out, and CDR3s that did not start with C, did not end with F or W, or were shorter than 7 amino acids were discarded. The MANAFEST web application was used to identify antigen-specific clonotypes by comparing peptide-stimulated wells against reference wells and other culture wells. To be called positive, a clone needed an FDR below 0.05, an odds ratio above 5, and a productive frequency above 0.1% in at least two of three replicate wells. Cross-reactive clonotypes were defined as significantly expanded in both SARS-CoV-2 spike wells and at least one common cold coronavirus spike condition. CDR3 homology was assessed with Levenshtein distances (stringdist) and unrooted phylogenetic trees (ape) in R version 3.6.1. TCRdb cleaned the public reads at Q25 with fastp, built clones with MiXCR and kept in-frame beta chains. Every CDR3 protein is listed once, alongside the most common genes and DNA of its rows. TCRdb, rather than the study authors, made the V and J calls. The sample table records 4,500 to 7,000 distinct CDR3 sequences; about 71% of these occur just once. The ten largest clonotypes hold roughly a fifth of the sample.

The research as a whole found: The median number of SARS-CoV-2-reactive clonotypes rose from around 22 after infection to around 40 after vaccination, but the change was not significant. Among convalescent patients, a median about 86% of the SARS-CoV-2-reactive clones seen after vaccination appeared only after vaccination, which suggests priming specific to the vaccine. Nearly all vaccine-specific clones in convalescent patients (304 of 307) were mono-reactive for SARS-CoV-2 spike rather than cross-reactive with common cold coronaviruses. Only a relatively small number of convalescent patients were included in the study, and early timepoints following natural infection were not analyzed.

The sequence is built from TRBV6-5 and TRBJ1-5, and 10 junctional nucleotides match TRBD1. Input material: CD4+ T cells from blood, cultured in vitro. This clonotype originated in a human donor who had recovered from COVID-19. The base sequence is TGTGCCAGCAGTTCGGACAGGGGGGACCTCAGGCCCCAGCATTTT. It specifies CASSSDRGDLRPQHF.